This TCR beta chain was obtained from a study of T cell repertoires in cytomegalovirus infection. Study-level results: There were HLA-C-restricted CMV-specific TCR beta clonotypes dominating the ex vivo response.

Each CDR3 protein gets one entry after TCRdb re-called the reads with MiXCR. The sample records 800,000 to 950,000 distinct CDR3 sequences, about 33% being singletons. The ends were cut back, 5 bases at V and 7 bases at J, with 11 bases in the middle. This CDR3 region has 12 residues. About this clonotype: Its antigen is as yet unknown.

The receptor's source is a human donor in good health (CMV status not recorded). Some clones in this sample may be carry-over from other donors' samples. The sequencing here drew on cultured CD8+ T cells from PBMCs, taken from culture after CMV antigen stimulation. The V call is TRBV12-3 or TRBV12-4, the J call TRBJ1-2, with a possible D match to TRBD1 (6 bases). The CDR3 here is CASSPGTSGYTF. The CDR3 bases are TGTGCCAGCAGTCCCGGGACATCTGGCTACACCTTC.